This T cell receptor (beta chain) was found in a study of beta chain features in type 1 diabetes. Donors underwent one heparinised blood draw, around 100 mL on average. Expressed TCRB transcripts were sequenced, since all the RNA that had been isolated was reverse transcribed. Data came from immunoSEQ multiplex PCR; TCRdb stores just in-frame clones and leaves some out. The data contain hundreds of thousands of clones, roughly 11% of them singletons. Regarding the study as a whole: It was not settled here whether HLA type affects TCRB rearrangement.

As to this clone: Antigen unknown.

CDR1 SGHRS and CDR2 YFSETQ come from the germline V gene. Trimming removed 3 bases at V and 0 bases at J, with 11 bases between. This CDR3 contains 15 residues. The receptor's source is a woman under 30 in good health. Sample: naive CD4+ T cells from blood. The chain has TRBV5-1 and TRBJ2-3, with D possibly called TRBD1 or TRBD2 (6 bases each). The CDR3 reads CASSSWGASTDTQYF. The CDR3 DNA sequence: TGCGCCAGCAGCTCTTGGGGGGCTAGCACAGATACGCAGTATTTT.